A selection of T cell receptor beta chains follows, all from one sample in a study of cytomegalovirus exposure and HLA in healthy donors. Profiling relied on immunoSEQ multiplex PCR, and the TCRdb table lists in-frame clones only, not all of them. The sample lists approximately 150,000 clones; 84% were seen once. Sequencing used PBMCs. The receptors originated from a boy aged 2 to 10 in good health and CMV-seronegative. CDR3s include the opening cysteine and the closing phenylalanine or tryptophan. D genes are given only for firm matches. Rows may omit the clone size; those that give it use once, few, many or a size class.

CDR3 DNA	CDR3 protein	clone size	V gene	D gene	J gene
TGTGCCAGCAGTGATCCGGGGGACTGGGAATCCACAGATACGCAGTATTTT	CASSDPGDWESTDTQYF	-	TRBV2	-	TRBJ2-3
TGTGCCAGCAGTGACTCTCCAGGCACAGATACGCAGTATTTT	CASSDSPGTDTQYF	-	TRBV6-4	-	TRBJ2-3
TGTGCCAGCAGTTTACGAGGGTTGGACTATGGCTACACCTTC	CASSLRGLDYGYTF	-	TRBV27	-	TRBJ1-2
TGTGCCAGCAGTGAATGGGGCAGCTCCAGCTCCTACAATGAGCAGTTCTTC	CASSEWGSSSSYNEQFF	few	TRBV25-1	-	TRBJ2-1
TGTGCCAGCAGTTTATCTTGGGCGAACTATGGCTACACCTTC	CASSLSWANYGYTF	-	TRBV27	-	TRBJ1-2
TGCGCCAGCAGCCAAGAGTTCGTCAGTTTCTACGAGCAGTACTTC	CASSQEFVSFYEQYF	-	TRBV4-3	-	TRBJ2-7
TGTGCCAGCAGCCGGAGTAGCGGGAATGAGCAGTTCTTC	CASSRSSGNEQFF	-	TRBV7-7	TRBD2	TRBJ2-1
TGCGCCAGCAGCTTGAATGCGGGAGGGCCCTCGAATGAGCAGTTCTTC	CASSLNAGGPSNEQFF	-	TRBV5-1	TRBD2	TRBJ2-1
TGTTCCAGCAGCTTACAGGGCTCTGAAGCTTTCTTT	CSSSLQGSEAFF	-	TRBV7-9	-	TRBJ1-1
TGTGCCAGCAGTGGGACTAGTAACACCGGGGAGCTGTTTTTT	CASSGTSNTGELFF	-	TRBV4-2	TRBD2	TRBJ2-2
TGTGCCAGCAGCTTGCTCGGTCGGGTGGAGGGTTATTCTGGAAACACCATATATTTT	CASSLLGRVEGYSGNTIYF	-	TRBV5-6	-	TRBJ1-3
TGTGCCAGCAGCCCATATGATGGGGAGGGCATGGATACGCAGTATTTT	CASSPYDGEGMDTQYF	-	TRBV5-6	TRBD2	TRBJ2-3
TGCGCCAGCAGCCTAATACAGGGACCCGGGGAGCTGTTTTTT	CASSLIQGPGELFF	-	TRBV4-1	-	TRBJ2-2
TGTGCCAGCAGTTTATCGTCTGGCAGGGAAAAGAACACCGGGGAGCTGTTTTTT	CASSLSSGREKNTGELFF	-	TRBV28	-	TRBJ2-2
TGTGCCTGGATGGCGGGGGACTACGAGCAGTACTTC	CAWMAGDYEQYF	-	TRBV30	TRBD2	TRBJ2-7
TGTGCCATCAGCGCCTTACTAGCTAACCCAGAGACCCAGTACTTC	CAISALLANPETQYF	once	TRBV10-3	-	TRBJ2-5
TGTGCCAGCAGTAGGGGACAGGGGGGAGCAACTGAAGCTTTCTTT	CASSRGQGGATEAFF	-	TRBV6-5	TRBD1	TRBJ1-1
TGTGCCAGCAGTTTATTAGCTAGCGGGAGGGCCGACCACGAGCAGTACTTC	CASSLLASGRADHEQYF	-	TRBV28	TRBD2	TRBJ2-7
TGTGCCACAGGGACTAGCGGGAGGTCTGATGAGCAGTTCTTC	CATGTSGRSDEQFF	once	TRBV10-3	TRBD2	TRBJ2-1
TGTGCCAGCTCACCACTGCGGTCCAAGGACAGTGGATCCTACGAGCAGTACTTC	CASSPLRSKDSGSYEQYF	-	TRBV18	-	TRBJ2-7
TGTGCCAGCAGCTTGGCAGCCGGGGAAGGGGAGCAGTACTTC	CASSLAAGEGEQYF	-	TRBV5-6	-	TRBJ2-7
TGCGCCAGCAGCCAAGCTATGGGTGCAGGGGGCGCTAGGTACGAGCAGTACTTC	CASSQAMGAGGARYEQYF	-	TRBV4-3	TRBD1	TRBJ2-7
TGTGCCAGCAGTGAGTATCGGGTAACGGCTCAGCCCCAGCATTTT	CASSEYRVTAQPQHF	-	TRBV6-1	-	TRBJ1-5
TGTGCCAGCAGTCCCCCAGGACTCACTGAAGCTTTCTTT	CASSPPGLTEAFF	few	TRBV6-5	-	TRBJ1-1
TGTGCCAGCAGTTCCACCCGGACAGTACGGGTGAACACTGAAGCTTTCTTT	CASSSTRTVRVNTEAFF	-	TRBV28	-	TRBJ1-1
TGTGCCAGCAGCCAATCCTACGGCGGCCATAATGAAAAACTGTTTTTT	CASSQSYGGHNEKLFF	-	TRBV4-2	-	TRBJ1-4
TGTGCCAGCAGCGTGGGGGCCGGCAATCAGCCCCAGCATTTT	CASSVGAGNQPQHF	-	TRBV9	-	TRBJ1-5
TGTGCCAGCAAGATCGGGGGGCGCGGCTACACCTTC	CASKIGGRGYTF	-	TRBV6-5	-	TRBJ1-2